These T cell receptor beta chains were read from a single sample in a study of blood T cell repertoires in COVID-19. The table came from immunoSEQ multiplex PCR; TCRdb's copy has only in-frame clones and leaves some out. The table lists roughly 90,000 clones, 75% to 90% of them singletons. The sample was peripheral blood. These receptors were collected from a woman older than 75 with active or convalescent COVID-19. Both conserved end residues are part of each CDR3. Fields, in order: clone size, V gene, J gene, CDR3 protein. The listing skips clone size in some rows; elsewhere it reads once, few, many or a size class.

once	TRBV12-3/TRBV12-4	TRBJ1-1	CASSFGGGNFAFF
NA	TRBV19	TRBJ2-7	CASSGAGGVLDEQYF
NA	TRBV7-2	TRBJ2-2	CASSPRTGHTGELFF
few	TRBV18	TRBJ2-7	CASSTDRSQAF
NA	TRBV2	TRBJ2-1	CASRGPGLGRDNEQFF
once	TRBV7-2	TRBJ2-3	CASSFTGGATDTQYF
NA	TRBV29-1	TRBJ2-1	CSVEVGGGGGNEQFF
NA	TRBV11-2	TRBJ2-1	CASSPQGLAGYNEQFF
NA	TRBV9	TRBJ1-2	CASSVHGEPIYGYTF
NA	TRBV7-8	TRBJ2-7	CASTLLTGTYEQYF
NA	TRBV24-1	TRBJ2-3	CATRGQGTDTQYF
NA	TRBV28	TRBJ2-7	CASSRGIDVRTQYF
NA	TRBV6-1	TRBJ2-3	CASSDRTGGVTDTQYF
NA	TRBV19	TRBJ2-1	CASSILAGVNEQFF
NA	TRBV27	TRBJ2-7	CASSLWSGNLEQYF
NA	TRBV30	TRBJ1-1	CAWSRGTPNTEAFF
NA	TRBV28	TRBJ1-2	CASSTPAGDGYTF
once	TRBV7-3	TRBJ2-6	CASSRQAGANVLTF
NA	TRBV19	TRBJ2-1	CASSTQGREIDEQFF
NA	TRBV19	TRBJ2-1	CASNPGGQGASSEQFF
few	TRBV4-1	TRBJ2-2	CASSPGLAGGQGSGELFF
NA	TRBV5-4	TRBJ2-7	CASSLLPSSYEQYF
NA	TRBV4-1	TRBJ2-5	CASSPELRRMETQYF
NA	TRBV19	TRBJ2-3	CASRKVGVSGTDTQYF
NA	TRBV4-3	TRBJ2-1	CASSQAGFRERGGHNEQFF
NA	TRBV7-2	TRBJ2-1	CASSIPIGQGARNEQFF
NA	TRBV11-3	TRBJ1-6	CASRNSGSPLHF
NA	TRBV24-1	TRBJ1-3	CATSDLGNTIYF
NA	TRBV2	TRBJ2-7	CASSAGLARAEQYF
NA	TRBV19	TRBJ1-1	CASSIVSRDTEAFF
once	TRBV6-5	TRBJ2-5	CASRAGGRETQYF